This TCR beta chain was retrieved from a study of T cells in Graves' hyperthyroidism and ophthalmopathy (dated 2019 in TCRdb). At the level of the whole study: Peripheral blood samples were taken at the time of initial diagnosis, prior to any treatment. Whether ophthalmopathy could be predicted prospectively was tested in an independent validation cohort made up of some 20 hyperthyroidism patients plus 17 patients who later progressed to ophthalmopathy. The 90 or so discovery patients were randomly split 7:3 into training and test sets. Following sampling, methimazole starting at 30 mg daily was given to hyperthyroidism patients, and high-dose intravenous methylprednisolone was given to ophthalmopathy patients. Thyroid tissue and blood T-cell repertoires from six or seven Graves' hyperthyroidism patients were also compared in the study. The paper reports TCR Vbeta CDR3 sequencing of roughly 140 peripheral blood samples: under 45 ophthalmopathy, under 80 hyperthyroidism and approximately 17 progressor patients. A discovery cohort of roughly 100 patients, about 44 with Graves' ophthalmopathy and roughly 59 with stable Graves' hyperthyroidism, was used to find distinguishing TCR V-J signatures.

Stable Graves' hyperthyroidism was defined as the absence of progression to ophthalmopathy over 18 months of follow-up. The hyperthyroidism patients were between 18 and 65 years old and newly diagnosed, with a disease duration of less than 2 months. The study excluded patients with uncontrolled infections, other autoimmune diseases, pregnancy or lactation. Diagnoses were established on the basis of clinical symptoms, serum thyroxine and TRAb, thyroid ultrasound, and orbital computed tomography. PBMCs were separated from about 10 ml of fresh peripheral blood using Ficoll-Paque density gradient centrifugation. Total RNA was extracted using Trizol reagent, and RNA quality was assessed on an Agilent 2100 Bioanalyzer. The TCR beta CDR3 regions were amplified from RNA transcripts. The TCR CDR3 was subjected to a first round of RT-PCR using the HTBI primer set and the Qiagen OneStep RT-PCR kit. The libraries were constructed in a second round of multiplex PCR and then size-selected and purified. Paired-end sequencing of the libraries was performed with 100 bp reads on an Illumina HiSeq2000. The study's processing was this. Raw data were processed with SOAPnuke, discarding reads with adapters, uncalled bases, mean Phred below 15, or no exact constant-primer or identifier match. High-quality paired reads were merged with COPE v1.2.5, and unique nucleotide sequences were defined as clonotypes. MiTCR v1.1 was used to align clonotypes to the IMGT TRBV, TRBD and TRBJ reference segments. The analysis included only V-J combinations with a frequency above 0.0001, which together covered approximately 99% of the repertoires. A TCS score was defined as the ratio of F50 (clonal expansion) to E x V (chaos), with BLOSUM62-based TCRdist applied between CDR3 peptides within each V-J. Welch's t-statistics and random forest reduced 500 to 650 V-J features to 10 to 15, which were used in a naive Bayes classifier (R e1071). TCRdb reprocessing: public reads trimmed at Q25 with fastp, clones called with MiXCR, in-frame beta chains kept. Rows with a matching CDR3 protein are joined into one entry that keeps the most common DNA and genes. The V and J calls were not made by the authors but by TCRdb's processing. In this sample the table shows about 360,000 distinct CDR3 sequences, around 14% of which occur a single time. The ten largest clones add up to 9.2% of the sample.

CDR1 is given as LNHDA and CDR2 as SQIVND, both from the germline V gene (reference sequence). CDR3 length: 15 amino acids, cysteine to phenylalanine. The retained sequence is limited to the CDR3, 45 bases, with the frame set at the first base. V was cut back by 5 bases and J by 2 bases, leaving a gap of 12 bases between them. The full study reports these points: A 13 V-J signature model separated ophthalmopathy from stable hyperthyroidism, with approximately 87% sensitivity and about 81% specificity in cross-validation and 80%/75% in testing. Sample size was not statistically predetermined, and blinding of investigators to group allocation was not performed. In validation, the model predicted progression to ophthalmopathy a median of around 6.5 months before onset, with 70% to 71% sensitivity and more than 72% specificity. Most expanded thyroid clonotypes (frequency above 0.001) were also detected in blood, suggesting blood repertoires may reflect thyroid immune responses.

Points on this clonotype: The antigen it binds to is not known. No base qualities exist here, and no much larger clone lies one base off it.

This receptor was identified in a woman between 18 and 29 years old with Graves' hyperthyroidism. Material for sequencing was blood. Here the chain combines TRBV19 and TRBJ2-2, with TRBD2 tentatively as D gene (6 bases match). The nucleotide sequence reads TGTGCCAGTAGTCCCTGGGACTCAAACACCGGGGAGCTGTTTTTT. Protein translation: CASSPWDSNTGELFF.